The clone carrying this T cell receptor beta chain was detected a few times. Its antigen is not identified. This specimen comes from a study of T cells in Graves' hyperthyroidism and ophthalmopathy. Study results and caveats: Before onset, ophthalmopathy was predicted by the model a median roughly 6.4 months earlier.

V was pared by 1 base and J by 11 bases, with 11 bases between. The CDR3 spans 12 residues. The germline CDR1 and CDR2 sequences are LGHDT and YNNKEL (reference sequence). TCR beta CDR3 region amplification was performed from RNA transcripts. RT-PCR in the first round (using the HTBI primer set) targeted the TCR CDR3. TCRdb itself ran the multiplex PCR reads through MiXCR, one entry per CDR3 protein. The sample yields a few hundred thousand distinct CDR3 sequences, roughly 18% seen once. The sequence was collected from a woman under 30 with Graves' ophthalmopathy. The genes are TRBV3-1 and TRBJ1-2, with D perhaps TRBD1 (6 bases). Material: blood. In DNA, the CDR3 is TGTGCCAGCAGCCAAGCGCTGACAGGTTACACCTTC. This gives the protein CASSQALTGYTF.